A selection of T cell receptor beta chains follows, all from one sample in a study of technical replicates of blood from a handful of donors. The method was immunoSEQ multiplex PCR; TCRdb's version includes in-frame clones alone and lacks a portion of them. Of tens of thousands of clones listed, more than 85% were seen once; the top ten hold approximately 0.4%. What was sequenced was T cells isolated from PBMCs. The source is a human donor in good health. The CDR3 runs from the conserved cysteine through the conserved F or W. Each record gives: J gene, D gene, V gene, clone size, CDR3 DNA, CDR3 protein. D genes are given only for firm matches. Expanded clones are given a class, and other clones once, few, many or no size at all.

J gene: TRBJ2-2
D gene: .
V gene: TRBV25-1
clone size: .
CDR3 DNA: TGTGCCAGCAGTGGCCTAGCCTCCGGGGAGCTGTTTTTT
CDR3 protein: CASSGLASGELFF

J gene: TRBJ2-7
D gene: TRBD2
V gene: TRBV30
clone size: .
CDR3 DNA: TGTGCCTGGACTTCTAGCGGGAGGGCCTACGAGCAGTACTTC
CDR3 protein: CAWTSSGRAYEQYF

J gene: TRBJ2-7
D gene: TRBD2
V gene: TRBV10-3
clone size: .
CDR3 DNA: TGTGCCATCAGCGGGGGGTACGAGCAGTACTTC
CDR3 protein: CAISGGYEQYF

J gene: TRBJ2-7
D gene: TRBD2
V gene: TRBV19
clone size: few
CDR3 DNA: TGTGCCAGTAGTCCTACAGGGGCAAGCGGGAGGTACGAGCAGTACTTC
CDR3 protein: CASSPTGASGRYEQYF

J gene: TRBJ2-2
D gene: .
V gene: TRBV6-5
clone size: .
CDR3 DNA: TGTGCCAGCAGTTACAGAGCAACCGGGGAGCTGTTTTTT
CDR3 protein: CASSYRATGELFF

J gene: TRBJ2-7
D gene: .
V gene: TRBV4-2
clone size: .
CDR3 DNA: TGTGCCAGCAGCCCCCTTTCCGGGACACAATCCTACGAGCAGTACTTC
CDR3 protein: CASSPLSGTQSYEQYF

J gene: TRBJ2-3
D gene: TRBD2
V gene: TRBV5-6
clone size: .
CDR3 DNA: TGTGCCAGCAGCGGGACTAGCGCGAACACAGATACGCAGTATTTT
CDR3 protein: CASSGTSANTDTQYF

J gene: TRBJ2-5
D gene: .
V gene: TRBV5-1
clone size: .
CDR3 DNA: TGCGCCAGCAGCTCCGAGCCCGGAGAGACCCAGTACTTC
CDR3 protein: CASSSEPGETQYF

J gene: TRBJ1-2
D gene: .
V gene: TRBV6-1
clone size: once
CDR3 DNA: TGTGCCAGCAGTCCCAATACTGATAACTATGGCTACACCTTC
CDR3 protein: CASSPNTDNYGYTF

J gene: TRBJ2-2
D gene: .
V gene: TRBV2
clone size: .
CDR3 DNA: TGTGCCAGCGAGTCCGGGGAGCTGTTTTTT
CDR3 protein: CASESGELFF

J gene: TRBJ2-7
D gene: .
V gene: TRBV2
clone size: .
CDR3 DNA: TGTGCCAGCAGCCCTAGTGCAAGCTACGAGCAGTACTTC
CDR3 protein: CASSPSASYEQYF

J gene: TRBJ2-1
D gene: .
V gene: TRBV29-1
clone size: .
CDR3 DNA: TGCAGCGTACTACCCGGACTGAACTCCTACAATGAGCAGTTCTTC
CDR3 protein: CSVLPGLNSYNEQFF

J gene: TRBJ1-3
D gene: .
V gene: TRBV15
clone size: .
CDR3 DNA: TGTGCCACCACCGGGGGGGTATCGAACACCATATATTTT
CDR3 protein: CATTGGVSNTIYF

J gene: TRBJ1-2
D gene: TRBD1
V gene: TRBV5-4
clone size: .
CDR3 DNA: TGTGCCAGCACCGAAGGACAGGACTATGGCTACACCTTC
CDR3 protein: CASTEGQDYGYTF

J gene: TRBJ2-7
D gene: .
V gene: TRBV9
clone size: .
CDR3 DNA: TGTGCCAGCAGCGCATACACAGGGCCCAACGAGCAGTACTTC
CDR3 protein: CASSAYTGPNEQYF

J gene: TRBJ2-3
D gene: .
V gene: TRBV9
clone size: once
CDR3 DNA: TGTGCCAGCAGCGTAGATCGGGGAGGATGGGATACGCAGTATTTT
CDR3 protein: CASSVDRGGWDTQYF

J gene: TRBJ1-2
D gene: TRBD1
V gene: TRBV9
clone size: .
CDR3 DNA: TGTGCCAGCAGCGTGGGGGGACAGAATAACCTATATGGCTACACCTTC
CDR3 protein: CASSVGGQNNLYGYTF

J gene: TRBJ2-1
D gene: TRBD2
V gene: TRBV4-1
clone size: .
CDR3 DNA: TGCGCCAGCAGCCAAGCATGGAGGGAGGGCCTCAATGAGCAGTTCTTC
CDR3 protein: CASSQAWREGLNEQFF

J gene: TRBJ2-7
D gene: .
V gene: TRBV7-9
clone size: .
CDR3 DNA: TGTGCCAGCAGCTTAGCTAGCAAGTACGAGCAGTACTTC
CDR3 protein: CASSLASKYEQYF

J gene: TRBJ2-3
D gene: TRBD2
V gene: TRBV7-9
clone size: .
CDR3 DNA: TGTGCCAGCAGCTTTGCTAGCGGGAGGGCAGATACGCAGTATTTT
CDR3 protein: CASSFASGRADTQYF

J gene: TRBJ2-7
D gene: .
V gene: TRBV7-8
clone size: .
CDR3 DNA: TGTGCCAGCAGCTTGTCTGACGAGCAGTACTTC
CDR3 protein: CASSLSDEQYF

J gene: TRBJ1-5
D gene: .
V gene: TRBV18
clone size: .
CDR3 DNA: TGTGCCAGCTCACCACCAGGGAGTGGCAATCAGCCCCAGCATTTT
CDR3 protein: CASSPPGSGNQPQHF

J gene: TRBJ2-1
D gene: .
V gene: TRBV13
clone size: .
CDR3 DNA: TGTGCCAGCAGCCCCACCACCAGACTAGGCAATGAGCAGTTCTTC
CDR3 protein: CASSPTTRLGNEQFF

J gene: TRBJ2-1
D gene: TRBD2
V gene: TRBV9
clone size: .
CDR3 DNA: TGTGCCAGCAGCGTATCCGGGACTAGCACGAATGAGCAGTTCTTC
CDR3 protein: CASSVSGTSTNEQFF

J gene: TRBJ2-1
D gene: TRBD1
V gene: TRBV2
clone size: .
CDR3 DNA: TGTGCCAGCAGTGAACCGACAGGGCATGGGGGTGAGCAGTTCTTC
CDR3 protein: CASSEPTGHGGEQFF

J gene: TRBJ2-7
D gene: .
V gene: TRBV6-5
clone size: once
CDR3 DNA: TGTGCCAGCAGTTACGACGGGAACGAGCAGTACTTC
CDR3 protein: CASSYDGNEQYF

J gene: TRBJ2-3
D gene: TRBD2
V gene: TRBV27
clone size: .
CDR3 DNA: TGTGCCAGCAGTTTGACCAGCGGGGGAATAACAGATACGCAGTATTTT
CDR3 protein: CASSLTSGGITDTQYF

J gene: TRBJ1-5
D gene: TRBD1
V gene: TRBV7-2
clone size: .
CDR3 DNA: TGTGCCAGCAGGGGGACAGGGAATCAGCCCCAGCATTTT
CDR3 protein: CASRGTGNQPQHF

J gene: TRBJ1-5
D gene: .
V gene: TRBV4-3
clone size: .
CDR3 DNA: TGCGCCAGCAGCCAAGAATGGGGGGAACAAGTTGAACAGCCCCAGCATTTT
CDR3 protein: CASSQEWGEQVEQPQHF

J gene: TRBJ2-7
D gene: .
V gene: TRBV12-2
clone size: .
CDR3 DNA: TGTGCAAGTCGCCCTAGGACAGTTGTATACGAGCAGTACTTC
CDR3 protein: CASRPRTVVYEQYF

J gene: TRBJ2-7
D gene: .
V gene: TRBV6-1
clone size: .
CDR3 DNA: TGTGCCAGCAGTGAAAAGGGCGGGGTATTGGGGCAGTACTTC
CDR3 protein: CASSEKGGVLGQYF

J gene: TRBJ2-1
D gene: .
V gene: TRBV13
clone size: .
CDR3 DNA: TGTGCCAGCAGCCCGGACTGGGACAATGAGCAGTTCTTC
CDR3 protein: CASSPDWDNEQFF

J gene: TRBJ2-1
D gene: TRBD2
V gene: TRBV9
clone size: .
CDR3 DNA: TGTGCCAGCAGCGCAACTAGCGGCTCCTACAATGAGCAGTTCTTC
CDR3 protein: CASSATSGSYNEQFF

J gene: TRBJ2-1
D gene: TRBD1
V gene: TRBV5-1
clone size: .
CDR3 DNA: TGCGCCAGCAGCTTGGGGGTGACAGGGGTATCCTACAATGAGCAGTTCTTC
CDR3 protein: CASSLGVTGVSYNEQFF

J gene: TRBJ2-7
D gene: TRBD2
V gene: TRBV7-2
clone size: .
CDR3 DNA: TGTGCCAGCAGCTTAGTGGGGACTAGCGGGACCTCCTACGAGCAGTACTTC
CDR3 protein: CASSLVGTSGTSYEQYF

J gene: TRBJ2-1
D gene: TRBD1
V gene: TRBV5-8
clone size: .
CDR3 DNA: TGTGCCAGCAGCTTGGAGGGGGCGCTAGATGAGCAGTTCTTC
CDR3 protein: CASSLEGALDEQFF

J gene: TRBJ2-5
D gene: .
V gene: TRBV15
clone size: once
CDR3 DNA: TGTGCCACCAGCAGAGAACTAACAGGGCAAGAGACCCAGTACTTC
CDR3 protein: CATSRELTGQETQYF

J gene: TRBJ1-1
D gene: TRBD1
V gene: TRBV11-3
clone size: .
CDR3 DNA: TGTGCCAGCAGCTCGTGGACAGGGAACGCTGAAGCTTTCTTT
CDR3 protein: CASSSWTGNAEAFF

J gene: TRBJ2-1
D gene: TRBD2
V gene: TRBV18
clone size: once
CDR3 DNA: TGTGCCAGCTCACCAGGGACTAGCGGGTCTAATGAGCAGTTCTTC
CDR3 protein: CASSPGTSGSNEQFF

J gene: TRBJ2-7
D gene: TRBD2
V gene: TRBV5-1
clone size: .
CDR3 DNA: TGCGCCAGCAGTCCACTAGCGGGAGCTCGCGACGAGCAGTACTTC
CDR3 protein: CASSPLAGARDEQYF

J gene: TRBJ1-5
D gene: TRBD1
V gene: TRBV6-5
clone size: .
CDR3 DNA: TGTGCCAGCAGTTCCGCGGGGACAGGTTTCAATCAGCCCCAGCATTTT
CDR3 protein: CASSSAGTGFNQPQHF

J gene: TRBJ2-7
D gene: .
V gene: TRBV7-9
clone size: once
CDR3 DNA: TGTGCCAGCAGCGACGACAAAGGCCAGGGCTTCTTC
CDR3 protein: CASSDDKGQGFF